This section outlines one TCR beta chain sequence together with its context. Only a few counts were recorded for this clonotype. Its cognate antigen has yet to be identified. No base quality information exists; no much larger clone differs at one position. Library construction relied on emulsion pairing. Unpaired genes were suppressed in a second nested PCR with blocking oligos, after which Illumina adaptors and barcodes were added in a third nested PCR. Between 5,000 and 250,000 T cells, along with C-region, Stepout and V-region primers, were included in each emulsion RT-PCR master mix. Emulsions were generated with the Micellula Emulsion and Purification Kit, and RT-PCR used Qiagen OneStep RT-PCR reagents. Pooled libraries were sequenced on an Illumina MiSeq with paired-end 2 x 250 reads. Concerning the study's data processing: In Galaxy, read pairs were joined and then clipped at the engineered overlap into separate alpha and beta files, and any unclipped reads were discarded. Alpha-beta pairs were assigned using CompleteTCR, a MiTCR-based pipeline in which chains sharing read cluster identifiers are linked by an R script. TCR sequences seen only once, which were about 1-3.3%, were removed as potential sequencing errors. In-frame beta chains were kept once TCRdb had trimmed the public reads at Q25 with fastp and called clones with MiXCR. Rows with a matching CDR3 protein are joined into one entry that keeps the most common DNA and genes. TCRdb, rather than the study authors, made the V and J calls. This sample has roughly 40,000 distinct CDR3 sequences in its table, and 35% to 50% of those were observed once. Of the sample, 60% to 75% falls within the top ten clones.

The entry originates in a study of T cell repertoires in breast cancer (TCRdb year 2016). Turning to the overall study: Samples profiled in the study came from tumors, lymph nodes and peripheral blood lymphocytes of breast cancer patients, along with peripheral blood from healthy control donors. Tumors and tumor-involved lymph nodes were minced, digested with Liberase and DNase, and then passed through 70-um and 40-um filters. On average, sequencing produced roughly 540,000 sequences per sample, which came to around 9 reads per input cell. Given the low mutational burden of breast cancer and the rarity of common mutations in breast cancer, it was reasoned that TCRs shared between breast cancer patients would target shared antigens. Tumor-free lymph nodes were processed with no enzymatic digestion, and blood samples were separated using Ficoll. The majority of the roughly 22 patient tumors analyzed for shared TCRs were ER+/PR+. Nine healthy donors, of an age range similar to that of the patients, were included as controls. General study outcomes and caveats: Genuine antitumor clones may have been missed because singleton TCRs were discarded and only part of each tumor was sampled. Emulsion RT-PCR was considered qualitative rather than quantitative, because transcript abundance and primer differences skewed the recovery of clones. Compared with tumor-free nodes, tumor-involved sentinel lymph nodes shared about fourfold more TCRs with matched tumor repertoires (around 8% versus 2.1%). Around 20 TCR pairs were shared across seven or more patient tumors and were rarely found in control blood, which suggests possible tumor specificity. Shared TCRs were encoded by various nucleotide sequences, which suggests selection and expansion based on antigen.

Paired alpha-beta TCRs of CD8+ T cells were analyzed using an expanded emulsion RT-PCR method with primers for all TCR V genes. CD8+ T cells were isolated with a CD8 positive selection kit and incubated overnight in about 9.9 IU/mL IL-2 before emulsion RT-PCR. The sequence derives from a pool of human donors with breast cancer or a healthy control (not recorded which). Sequencing was done on a sample of CD8+ T cells.

The nucleotide sequence is given as TGCAGTGCTTCGAACAGCGGGGGGGTAACGCAGTATTTT. Its coded protein is CSASNSGGVTQYF. The V and J genes are TRBV20-1 and TRBJ2-3; 10 of the junction bases match TRBD2. The germline V gene (reference sequence) supplies CDR1 DFQATT and CDR2 SNEGSKA. V trim: 5 bases; J trim: 9 bases; unmatched bases: 8. Taken from cysteine to phenylalanine, the CDR3 has 13 residues. Only the CDR3 DNA stays, 39 bases, in frame from base 1.